This TCR beta chain was captured by sequencing in a study of tumor-infiltrating lymphocytes in primary liver carcinoma. Trimming stripped 4 bases from V and 6 bases from J, with 23 bases between. Per germline, CDR1 SGHNT and CDR2 YYREEE (reference sequence). CDR3 size: 16 residues. Concerning this clonotype itself: Its antigen is undetermined.

Making TCR beta cDNA involved approximately 510 ng total RNA and a constant-region primer. Library construction for TCR beta comprised three nested multiplex PCR rounds performed with slightly modified ARM-PCR. PCR rounds one and two used TRBV1-TRBV30 forward primers with a C-beta reverse primer for 10 cycles each. TCRdb redid the calling of the multiplex PCR reads with MiXCR, one entry per CDR3 protein. The data contain about 110,000 distinct CDR3 sequences, roughly four fifths of them singletons. Study-wide results and caveats: Tumor-adjacent and tumor-blood pairs overlapped less than tumor region pairs did.

Without any cell sorting, about 18-31 mg of bulk tissue yielded co-extracted RNA and DNA. Samples were taken from five separate regions of every tumor. Each tumor specimen held more than 80% viable tumor cells. This TCR was sampled from a man in his forties with primary liver carcinoma and hepatitis B virus infection. The V gene is TRBV5-4, the J gene TRBJ2-7; perhaps TRBD2 as D (6 bases). The sequencing input was liver tumor tissue from sampling region 3. Subset: tumor region T3, left-lateral pole. Here the CDR3 DNA reads TGTGCCAGCAGCAAGACTAACGGGGGTCGAGGGGCCGAGCAGTACTTC. This sequence encodes CASSKTNGGRGAEQYF.